These 29 T cell receptor beta chains came from one sample sequenced in a study of cytomegalovirus exposure and HLA in healthy donors. The PCR made use of 60 Vbeta and 13 Jbeta primers. Sequencing was performed with immunoSEQ multiplex PCR; in TCRdb, only in-frame clones are kept and a portion is missing. The sample records about 140,000 clones, 65% to 80% being singletons. Sequencing input: PBMCs. These receptor sequences come from a middle-aged man in good health and CMV-seropositive.

The chain employs TRBV30 and TRBJ1-6, with D tentatively TRBD1 (5 bases). There are 13 residues in the CDR3. Germline CDR1 is GTSNPN and CDR2 is SVGIG (reference sequence). Trimming removed 4 bases from V and 7 bases from J, with 11 bases in between. The CDR3 loop is CAWNSGLNSPLHF. DNA of the CDR3: TGTGCCTGGAATTCAGGGTTAAATTCACCCCTCCACTTT.

The CDR3 nucleotides read TGTGCCTGGACCCGCGGACTAGCGGGCAACAATGAGCAGTTCTTC. Protein: CAWTRGLAGNNEQFF. The chain couples TRBV30 to TRBJ2-1; TRBD2 agrees at 11 bases. J lost 5 bases, V lost 4 bases, and 7 bases had no gene match. Germline-derived CDR1 and CDR2 are GTSNPN and SVGIG (reference sequence). The CDR3 contains 15 residues.

This chain joins TRBV6-4 and TRBJ1-3; no clear D gene. Germline values: CDR1 MRHNA, CDR2 SNTAGT. This CDR3 contains 13 residues. V lost 9 bases, J lost 2 bases, and 11 bases lay in between. CDR3 in DNA: TGTGCCAGTTCCTCCGAGCCTGGAAACACCATATATTTT. Translated: CASSSEPGNTIYF.

This rearrangement joins TRBV28 to TRBJ1-5; possibly TRBD1 for D (5 bases). This CDR3 is built from 13 residues. The germline V gene encodes CDR1 MDHEN and CDR2 SYDVKM. Trimming left V 3 bases short and J 6 bases short, with 9 bases between. The CDR3 sequence: CASSLSGGQPQHF. CDR3 nucleotide sequence: TGTGCCAGCAGTTTGTCGGGGGGTCAGCCCCAGCATTTT.

This clone was counted only a few times. Mismatch with germline at one junction end may stem from a read error. This sequence joins TRBV4-1 and TRBJ1-1; D call uncertain. This CDR3 has 15 residues. Germline V gene data show CDR1 as MGHRA and CDR2 as YSYEKL. Written as DNA, the CDR3 is TGCGCCAGCAGCCATCCCAGATCTGACTGGTCCGTTCCGAGATTT. Its protein product is CASSHPRSDWSVPRF.

This clone was counted between two and nine times. The junction does not match germline at one end; this may be a read error. The rearrangement joins TRBV13 to TRBJ2-7; 13 bases align to TRBD2. The CDR3 length is 13 residues. CDR1 is PRHDT and CDR2 is FYEKMQ in the germline V gene (reference sequence). CDR3 nucleotide sequence: TGTGCCAGCAGCACCTCCGGACTAGCGGGAGAACACTTC. This codes for CASSTSGLAGEHF.

This chain joins TRBV7-9 and TRBJ1-1, with D hard to call. Germline V gene lookup returns CDR1 SEHNR and CDR2 FQNEAQ (reference sequence). Between the trimmed V and J ends, which lost 4 bases and 1 base, there was a span of 7 bases. The CDR3 covers 13 residues. CDR3 residues: CASSSRQNTEAFF. As DNA, the CDR3 is TGTGCCAGCAGCTCCCGACAGAACACTGAAGCTTTCTTT.

In this sample, this clone turned up a few times. The CDR3 reads CASTPGLAGTDTQYF. CDR3 DNA sequence: TGTGCCAGCACCCCCGGACTAGCGGGCACAGATACGCAGTATTTT. The chain combines TRBV4-2 with TRBJ2-3; 10 nucleotides align to TRBD2. The CDR3 has 15 residues. V lost 7 bases and J lost 1; bases outside the gene matches: 5. Germline values: CDR1 LGHNA, CDR2 YNFKEQ.

The V and J genes are TRBV28 and TRBJ2-3; TRBD2 matches at 15 bases. The germline V gene has CDR1 MDHEN and CDR2 SYDVKM. After removal of 7 bases from V and 2 bases from J, the junction contained 13 bases not matched to a gene. CDR3 size: 19 residues. Here the CDR3 DNA reads TGTGCCAGCACTTCCGCCGGGACTAGCGGGAGGTACCTCACAGATACGCAGTATTTT. Translation gives CASTSAGTSGRYLTDTQYF.

In DNA form, the CDR3 reads TGTGCCAGCAGCGTAGAAGCAGGGACTAGCGGGAGAAGAGACAATGAGCAGTTCTTC. Its protein product is CASSVEAGTSGRRDNEQFF. V is TRBV9 and J is TRBJ2-1, with 14 bases fitting TRBD2. The V gene end was trimmed by 0 bases and the J gene end by 5 bases; junction bases not matched to a gene: 10. The CDR3 consists of 19 residues. CDR1 is SGDLS, CDR2 YYNGEE, per germline.

The genes are TRBV6-1 and TRBJ1-4; D unresolved. V lost 4 bases to trimming and J lost 4 bases, with 22 bases between them. The CDR3 is 18 residues long. CDR1 is MNHNS, CDR2 SASEGT, per germline. The CDR3 region has the DNA TGTGCCAGCAGTGGAGGAACCAGTTTGTGGAGCTATAATGAAAAACTGTTTTTT. Protein sequence: CASSGGTSLWSYNEKLFF.

The CDR3 bases are TGTGCCAGCAGAGGCCGGGGATCCCTGTCAGATACGCAGTATTTT. It codes for CASRGRGSLSDTQYF. The chain is built from TRBV28 and TRBJ2-3; perhaps TRBD2 as D (5 bases). CDR3 length equals 15 residues. The V end was cut by 6 bases, the J end by 4 bases, with 17 bases between. Germline CDR1 is MDHEN and CDR2 is SYDVKM.

Comments on this clone: A read error may produce the germline difference seen at one junction end. Other nucleotide sequences from this sample produce the same CDR3. The V gene is TRBV5-1, the J gene TRBJ2-3; perhaps TRBD2 as D (5 bases). CDR1 is SGHRS, CDR2 YFSETQ, per germline. The CDR3 contains 16 residues. The CDR3 spells CASSLARLRATDTQYF. CDR3 nucleotides: TGCGCCAGCAGCTTGGCCCGCTTGCGGGCCACAGATACGCAGTATTTC.

The table lists this clone with a few counts. The chain uses TRBV2 and TRBJ2-7, with 8 bases identical to TRBD2. The CDR3 is made up of 15 amino acids. V dropped 4 bases and J dropped 7; count of bases not matched to a gene: 12. In germline, CDR1 is SNHLY, CDR2 FYNNEI. The CDR3 region is CASSGSSGMFLEQYF. In DNA form, the CDR3 reads TGTGCCAGCAGTGGTAGTAGCGGGATGTTCTTAGAGCAGTACTTC. Based on the CDR3 plus reference TRBV2 and TRBJ2-7, the full variable domain is EPEVTQTPSHQVTQMGQEVILRCVPISNHLYFYWYRQILGQKVEFLVSFYNNEISEKSEIFDDQFSVERPDGSNFTLKIRSTKLEDSAMYFCASSGSSGMFLEQYFGPGTRLTVT.

This clone came up a few times. Just one base apart from a much larger clone, this may be a read error. The genes are TRBV25-1 and TRBJ1-2; D uncertain. The CDR3 sequence is 13 residues long. Germline CDR1 MGHDK, CDR2 SYGVNS. Written as DNA, the CDR3 is TGTGCCGGCAGTATCGGGACTAACTATGGCTACACCTTC. Its translation is CAGSIGTNYGYTF.

This clone was seen a few times. CDR3 protein: CASSEGLGGDYGYTF. For the CDR3, the DNA is TGTGCCAGCAGTGAGGGCCTCGGCGGGGACTATGGCTACACCTTC. This chain uses TRBV6-1 with TRBJ1-2; no clear D. Germline V CDR1 and CDR2: MNHNS, SASEGT. V shed 3 bases and J shed 3 bases, with 14 bases lying between them. The CDR3 sequence is 15 residues long.

V is TRBV27 and J is TRBJ1-4; D uncertain. V lost 2 bases, J lost 8 bases, and 12 bases lay in between. CDR1 is MNHEY and CDR2 is SMNVEV in the germline V gene (reference sequence). The CDR3 extends over 14 amino acids. CDR3 loop: CASSLVRTGEKLFF. The CDR3 bases are TGTGCCAGCAGTTTAGTCAGAACGGGAGAAAAACTGTTTTTT.

The chain combines TRBV7-9 with TRBJ2-2; weak D call: TRBD2 (5 bases). Germline assignment: CDR1 SEHNR and CDR2 FQNEAQ (reference sequence). This CDR3 comprises 11 residues. The V gene lost 5 bases and the J gene lost 7 bases, with 5 bases spanning the gap. CDR3: CASSEGGELFF. CDR3 coding DNA: TGTGCCAGCAGCGAGGGCGGGGAGCTGTTTTTT.

This chain joins TRBV19 and TRBJ2-1; 9 bases line up with TRBD2. The CDR3 spans 16 residues. Unmatched junction bases numbered 11, after V lost 5 bases and J lost 6 bases. Germline V gene data show CDR1 as LNHDA and CDR2 as SQIVND (reference sequence). The CDR3 DNA reads as TGTGCCAGTAGTTCCTCCGGGACTAGCTGGGGCAATGAGCAGTTCTTC. Translated, it gives CASSSSGTSWGNEQFF.

The J gene is TRBJ1-2, the V gene TRBV15; 7 nucleotides agree with TRBD1. Germline-derived CDR1 and CDR2 are LNHNV and YYDKDF (reference sequence). The CDR3 has 16 amino acids. Trimming cost V 0 bases and J 1 base; bases outside gene matches: 5. The CDR3 protein is CATSRDTGQLNYGYTF. DNA for the CDR3: TGTGCCACCAGCAGAGATACGGGACAGCTTAACTATGGCTACACCTTC. Based on the CDR3 plus reference TRBV15 and TRBJ1-2, the full variable domain is DAMVIQNPRYQVTQFGKPVTLSCSQTLNHNVMYWYQQKSSQAPKLLFHYYDKDFNNEADTPDNFQSRRPNTSFCFLDIRSPGLGDTAMYLCATSRDTGQLNYGYTFGSGTRLTVV.

Turning to this clone: Other DNA sequences in the sample encode the same CDR3. The genes are TRBV10-3 and TRBJ1-1; D may be TRBD1 (5 bases). The germline V gene encodes CDR1 ENHRY and CDR2 SYGVKD. V was clipped by 8 bases and J by 1 base, with 14 bases between them. This CDR3 region has 14 residues. The CDR3 region is CAIRGGTENTEAFF. The DNA for the CDR3 is TGTGCCATCCGCGGCGGGACGGAGAACACTGAAGCTTTCTTT.

The chain recombines TRBV28 with TRBJ1-1, with 7 bases fitting TRBD1. Germline CDR1 MDHEN, CDR2 SYDVKM. This CDR3 is 16 amino acids long. After removal of 4 bases from V and 2 bases from J, the junction contained 10 bases not matched to a gene. CDR3 nucleotides: TGTGCCAGCAGTTCCCGACAGGGTAGGCGAAACACTGAAGCTTTCTTT. Translation: CASSSRQGRRNTEAFF. The full variable domain, its missing parts supplied by reference TRBV28 and TRBJ1-1, is DVKVTQSSRYLVKRTGEKVFLECVQDMDHENMFWYRQDPGLGLRLIYFSYDVKMKEKGDIPEGYSVSREKKERFSLILESASTNQTSMYLCASSSRQGRRNTEAFFGQGTRLTVV.

The genes are TRBV11-2 and TRBJ2-1, with 11 bases matching TRBD2. Germline V gene sequence: CDR1 SGHAT, CDR2 FQNNGV. V trimming: 2 bases; J trimming: 13 bases; junction bases outside the gene matches: 10. This CDR3 comprises 15 residues. The CDR3 region is CASSLLAGGSGYQFF. In DNA, the CDR3 is TGTGCCAGCAGCTTACTAGCGGGAGGTTCGGGGTATCAGTTCTTC.

The chain recombines TRBV11-2 with TRBJ2-3; a possible D gene is TRBD1 (5 bases). V lost 3 bases to trimming and J lost 6 bases, with 10 bases between them. CDR3 length equals 13 residues. Germline lookup yields CDR1 SGHAT and CDR2 FQNNGV. The CDR3 DNA is TGTGCCAGCAGCTTGCAGGGTGGGGATACGCAGTATTTT. The encoded protein is CASSLQGGDTQYF.

The chain carries TRBV7-9 and TRBJ2-1; 9 nucleotides match TRBD1. This CDR3 contains 19 residues. V lost 4 bases and J lost 4; bases outside the gene matches: 17. Germline CDR1 is SEHNR and CDR2 is FQNEAQ (reference sequence). The CDR3 bases are TGTGCCAGCAGCTCCGCCCAGTCGGGACAGGGCCCCCTTTACAATGAGCAGTTCTTC. Translated, it gives CASSSAQSGQGPLYNEQFF.

The J gene is TRBJ1-2, the V gene TRBV6-6; D is undetermined. The CDR3 length is 14 residues. The V end was cut by 5 bases, the J end by 5 bases, with 15 bases between. Germline V gene sequence: CDR1 MNHNY, CDR2 SVGAGI (reference sequence). CDR3 loop: CASSPLTRPYGYTF. The CDR3 DNA is TGTGCCAGCAGTCCTTTAACCAGGCCATATGGCTACACCTTC.

The V call is TRBV7-9, the J call TRBJ2-7, with 13 bases aligning to TRBD2. Germline trimming cut 1 base from V and 6 bases from J; bases unmatched to any gene: 6. Per the germline V gene, CDR1 is SEHNR and CDR2 is FQNEAQ (reference sequence). This CDR3 has 16 amino acids. CDR3 residues: CASSLGVGLAGAEQYF. CDR3 coding DNA: TGTGCCAGCAGCTTAGGGGTTGGACTAGCGGGAGCCGAGCAGTACTTC. Together with reference TRBV7-9 and TRBJ2-7, the CDR3 gives the full variable domain: DTGVSQNPRHKITKRGQNVTFRCDPISEHNRLYWYRQTLGQGPEFLTYFQNEAQLEKSRLLSDRFSAERPKGSFSTLEIQRTEQGDSAMYLCASSLGVGLAGAEQYFGPGTRLTVT.

This clone occurred a few times. The rearrangement joins TRBV7-6 to TRBJ2-7; 7 bases fit TRBD1. V lost 1 base, J lost 5 bases, and 5 bases stayed unmatched. This CDR3 spans 14 amino acids. Germline V gives CDR1 SGHVS, CDR2 FNYEAQ. This CDR3 is CASSLVTGDHEQYF. In DNA form, the CDR3 reads TGTGCCAGCAGCTTAGTCACAGGGGACCACGAGCAGTACTTC.

The V call is TRBV4-1, the J call TRBJ2-3; no firm D call. The V gene's germline CDR1 is MGHRA and CDR2 YSYEKL. This CDR3 has 15 residues. Deletions cut 8 bases from V and 1 base from J, with 16 bases between. The CDR3 loop reads CASGPYSSGTDTQYF. CDR3 sequence (DNA): TGCGCCAGCGGGCCTTACTCCTCGGGCACAGATACGCAGTATTTT.